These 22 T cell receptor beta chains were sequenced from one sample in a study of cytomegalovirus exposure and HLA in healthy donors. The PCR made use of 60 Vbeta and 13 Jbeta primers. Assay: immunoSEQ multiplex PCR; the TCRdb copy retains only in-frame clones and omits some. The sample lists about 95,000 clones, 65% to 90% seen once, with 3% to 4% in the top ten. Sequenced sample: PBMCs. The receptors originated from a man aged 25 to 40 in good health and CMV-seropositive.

The CDR3 is CASSLQGVQETQYF. CDR3 nucleotide sequence: TGTGCCAGCAGCCTACAGGGGGTACAAGAGACCCAGTACTTC. V is TRBV14 and J is TRBJ2-5, with 8 bases matching TRBD1. The CDR3 is 14 amino acids. Germline V gives CDR1 SGHDN, CDR2 FVKESK. V lost 4 bases and J lost 2; bases outside the gene matches: 3.

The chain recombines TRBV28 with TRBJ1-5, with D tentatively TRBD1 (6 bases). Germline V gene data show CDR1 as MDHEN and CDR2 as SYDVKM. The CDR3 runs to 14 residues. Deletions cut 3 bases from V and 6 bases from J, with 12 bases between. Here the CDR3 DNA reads TGTGCCAGCAGTTTCCAGGGGACCTTTCAGCCCCAGCATTTT. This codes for CASSFQGTFQPQHF. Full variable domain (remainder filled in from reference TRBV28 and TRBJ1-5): DVKVTQSSRYLVKRTGEKVFLECVQDMDHENMFWYRQDPGLGLRLIYFSYDVKMKEKGDIPEGYSVSREKKERFSLILESASTNQTSMYLCASSFQGTFQPQHFGDGTRLSIL.

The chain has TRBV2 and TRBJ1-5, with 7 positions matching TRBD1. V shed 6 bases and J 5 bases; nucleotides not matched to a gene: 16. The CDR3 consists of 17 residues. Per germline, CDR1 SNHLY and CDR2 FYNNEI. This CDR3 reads CASSFTLGQLGDQPQHF. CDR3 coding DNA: TGTGCCAGCAGCTTTACCTTGGGACAGTTGGGGGATCAGCCCCAGCATTTT.

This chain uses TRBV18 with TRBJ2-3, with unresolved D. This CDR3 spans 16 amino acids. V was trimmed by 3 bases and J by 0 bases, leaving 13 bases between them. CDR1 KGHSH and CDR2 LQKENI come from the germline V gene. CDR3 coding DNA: TGTGCCAGCTCACCTCCCCCCAGCGCGAGCACAGATACGCAGTATTTT. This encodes CASSPPPSASTDTQYF.

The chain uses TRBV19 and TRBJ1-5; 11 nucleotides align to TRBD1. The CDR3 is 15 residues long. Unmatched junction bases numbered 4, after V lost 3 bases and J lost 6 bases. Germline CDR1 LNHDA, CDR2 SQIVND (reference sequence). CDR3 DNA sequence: TGTGCCAGTAGTATCGGGACAGGGGGAGGTCAGCCCCAGCATTTT. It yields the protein CASSIGTGGGQPQHF.

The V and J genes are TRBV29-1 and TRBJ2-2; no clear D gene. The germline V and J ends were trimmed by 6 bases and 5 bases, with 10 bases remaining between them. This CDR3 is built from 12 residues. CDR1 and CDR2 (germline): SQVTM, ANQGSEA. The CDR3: CSVSSATGELFF. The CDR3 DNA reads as TGCAGCGTGTCGTCAGCGACCGGGGAGCTGTTTTTT.

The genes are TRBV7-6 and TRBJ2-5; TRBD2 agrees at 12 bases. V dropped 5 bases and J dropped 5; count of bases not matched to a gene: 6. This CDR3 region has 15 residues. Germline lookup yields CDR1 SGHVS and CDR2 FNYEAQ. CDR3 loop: CASSPPGLAGETQYF. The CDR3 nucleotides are TGTGCCAGCAGCCCACCGGGACTAGCGGGTGAGACCCAGTACTTC.

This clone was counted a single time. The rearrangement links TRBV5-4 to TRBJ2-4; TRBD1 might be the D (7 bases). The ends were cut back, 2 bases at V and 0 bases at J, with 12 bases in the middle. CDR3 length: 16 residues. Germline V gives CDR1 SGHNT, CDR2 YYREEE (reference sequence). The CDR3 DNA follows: TGTGCCAGCAGCTTTGGGCAGGGGGGAGCCAAAAACATTCAGTACTTC. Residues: CASSFGQGGAKNIQYF.

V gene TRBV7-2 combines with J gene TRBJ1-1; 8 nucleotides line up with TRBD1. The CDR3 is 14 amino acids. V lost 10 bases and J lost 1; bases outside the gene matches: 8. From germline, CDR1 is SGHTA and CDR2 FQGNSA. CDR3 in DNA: TGTGCCACCAAGCAGGGGGCGGGGAACACTGAAGCTTTCTTT. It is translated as CATKQGAGNTEAFF. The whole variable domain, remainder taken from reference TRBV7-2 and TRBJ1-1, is GAGVSQSPSNKVTEKGKDVELRCDPISGHTALYWYRQSLGQGLEFLIYFQGNSAPDKSGLPSDRFSAERTGGSVSTLTIQRTQQEDSAVYLCATKQGAGNTEAFFGQGTRLTVV.

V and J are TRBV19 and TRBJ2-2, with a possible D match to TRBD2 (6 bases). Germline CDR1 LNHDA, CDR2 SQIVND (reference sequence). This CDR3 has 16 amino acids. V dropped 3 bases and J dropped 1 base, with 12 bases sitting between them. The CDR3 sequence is CASSISGGKNTGELFF. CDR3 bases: TGTGCCAGTAGTATTAGTGGCGGGAAGAACACCGGGGAGCTGTTTTTT. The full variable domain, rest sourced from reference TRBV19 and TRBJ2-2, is DGGITQSPKYLFRKEGQNVTLSCEQNLNHDAMYWYRQDPGQGLRLIYYSQIVNDFQKGDIAEGYSVSREKKESFPLTVTSAQKNPTAFYLCASSISGGKNTGELFFGEGSRLTVL.

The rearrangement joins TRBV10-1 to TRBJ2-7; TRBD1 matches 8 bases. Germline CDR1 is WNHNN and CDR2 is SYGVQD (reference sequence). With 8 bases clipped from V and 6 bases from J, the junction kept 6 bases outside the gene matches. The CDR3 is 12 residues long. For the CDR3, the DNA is TGCGCCAGCCAGGGACAGGCGTCCGAGCAGTACTTC. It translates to CASQGQASEQYF.

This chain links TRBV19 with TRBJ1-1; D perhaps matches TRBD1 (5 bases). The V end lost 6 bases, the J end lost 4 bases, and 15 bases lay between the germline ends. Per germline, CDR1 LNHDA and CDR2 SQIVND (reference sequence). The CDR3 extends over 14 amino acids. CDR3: CASSEGRGSTEAFF. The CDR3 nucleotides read TGTGCCAGTAGCGAGGGACGGGGGAGCACTGAAGCTTTCTTT.

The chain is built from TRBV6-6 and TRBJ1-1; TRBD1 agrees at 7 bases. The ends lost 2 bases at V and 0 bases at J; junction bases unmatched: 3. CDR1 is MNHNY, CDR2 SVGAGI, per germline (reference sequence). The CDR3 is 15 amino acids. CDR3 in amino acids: CASSYQDRMNTEAFF. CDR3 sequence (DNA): TGTGCCAGCAGTTACCAGGACAGGATGAACACTGAAGCTTTCTTT.

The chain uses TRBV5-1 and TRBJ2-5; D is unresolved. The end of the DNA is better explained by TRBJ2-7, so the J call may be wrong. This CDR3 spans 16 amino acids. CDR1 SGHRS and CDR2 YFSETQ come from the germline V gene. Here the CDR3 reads CASSLGSGSNSYEQYF. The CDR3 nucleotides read TGCGCCAGCAGCTTGGGGTCAGGTAGTAATTCCTACGAGCAGTACTTC.

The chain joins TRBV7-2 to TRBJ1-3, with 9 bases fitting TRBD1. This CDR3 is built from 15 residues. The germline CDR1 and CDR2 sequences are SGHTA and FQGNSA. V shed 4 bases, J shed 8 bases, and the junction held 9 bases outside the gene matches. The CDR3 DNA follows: TGTGCCAGCAGCTCCGACAGGGGGTTGGGACACACCATATATTTT. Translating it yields CASSSDRGLGHTIYF.

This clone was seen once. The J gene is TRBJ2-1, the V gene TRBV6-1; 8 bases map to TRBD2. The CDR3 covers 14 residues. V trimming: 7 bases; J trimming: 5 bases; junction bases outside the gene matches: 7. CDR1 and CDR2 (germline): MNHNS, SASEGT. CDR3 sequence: CASIASGGHNEQFF. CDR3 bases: TGTGCCAGCATAGCGAGCGGGGGTCACAATGAGCAGTTCTTC.

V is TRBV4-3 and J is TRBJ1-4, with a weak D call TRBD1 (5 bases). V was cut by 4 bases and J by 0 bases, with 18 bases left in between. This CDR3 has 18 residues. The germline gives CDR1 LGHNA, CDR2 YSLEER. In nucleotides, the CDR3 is TGCGCCAGCAGCCCCGGCCAGGGCATAAAGGCAACTAATGAAAAACTGTTTTTT. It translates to CASSPGQGIKATNEKLFF.

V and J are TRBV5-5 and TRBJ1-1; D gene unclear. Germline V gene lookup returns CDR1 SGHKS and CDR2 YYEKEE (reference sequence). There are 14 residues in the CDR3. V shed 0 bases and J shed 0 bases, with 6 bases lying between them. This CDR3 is CASSLGLLNTEAFF. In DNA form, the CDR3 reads TGTGCCAGCAGCTTGGGACTCCTGAACACTGAAGCTTTCTTT. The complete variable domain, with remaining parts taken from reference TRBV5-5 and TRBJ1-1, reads DAGVTQSPTHLIKTRGQQVTLRCSPISGHKSVSWYQQVLGQGPQFIFQYYEKEERGRGNFPDRFSARQFPNYSSELNVNALLLGDSALYLCASSLGLLNTEAFFGQGTRLTVV.

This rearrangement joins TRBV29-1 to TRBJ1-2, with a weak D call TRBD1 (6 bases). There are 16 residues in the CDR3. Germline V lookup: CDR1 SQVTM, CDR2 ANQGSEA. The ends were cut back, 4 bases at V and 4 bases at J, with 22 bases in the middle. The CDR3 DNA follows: TGCAGCGTTGTACTGGGGGCGGCCTTCTCAGTCTATGGCTACACCTTC. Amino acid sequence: CSVVLGAAFSVYGYTF.

CDR3 protein: CASSLQGRGDTEAFF. For the CDR3, the DNA is TGCGCCAGCAGCTTACAGGGGAGAGGAGACACTGAAGCTTTCTTT. The J gene is TRBJ1-1, the V gene TRBV5-1, with 7 bases that match TRBD1. Germline CDR1 reads SGHRS; CDR2 reads YFSETQ. The CDR3 sequence is 15 residues long. V gave up 2 bases and J gave up 3 bases; unmatched junction bases: 7.

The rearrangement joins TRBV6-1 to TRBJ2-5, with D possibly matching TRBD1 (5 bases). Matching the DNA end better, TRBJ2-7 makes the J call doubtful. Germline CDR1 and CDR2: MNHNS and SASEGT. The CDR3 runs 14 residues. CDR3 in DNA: TGTGCCAGCCACTCGCTGTCGGACAACTACGAGCAGTACTTC. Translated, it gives CASHSLSDNYEQYF.

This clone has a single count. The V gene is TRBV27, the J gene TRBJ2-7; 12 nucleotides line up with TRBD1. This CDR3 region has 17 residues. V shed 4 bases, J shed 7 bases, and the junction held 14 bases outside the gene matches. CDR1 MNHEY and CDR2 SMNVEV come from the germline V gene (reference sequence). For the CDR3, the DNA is TGTGCCAGCAGTTCTAACCCCACCGGGACAGGGGGCTCGGAGCAGTACTTC. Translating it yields CASSSNPTGTGGSEQYF.